Listed below are T cell receptor beta chains from one sample, sequenced in a study of liver allograft versus peripheral blood T cells. TCRdb reprocessed the reads with MiXCR, giving one entry per CDR3 protein. The sample yields some 15,000 distinct CDR3 sequences, roughly a fifth seen once. Source of these receptors: a human patient who had a liver transplant. Some T cells may be provided by the graft donor. Each CDR3 is given with its conserved first and last residue. The order of the fields is V gene, J gene, CDR3 protein.

>TRBV6-1|TRBJ1-6
CASSEADSSGSPLHF
>TRBV20-1|TRBJ2-7
CSASSTSGEGLEQYF
>TRBV15|TRBJ1-4
CATSSDNSEKLFF
>TRBV7-9|TRBJ2-7
CASSGGGGAYEQYF
>TRBV27|TRBJ1-6
CASSLMPWPGDSPLHF
>TRBV29-1|TRBJ2-4
CSVRRDSGNIQYF
>TRBV24-1|TRBJ1-5
CATSDGTGHQPQHF
>TRBV20-1|TRBJ2-1
CSARPVVYNEQFF
>TRBV5-6|TRBJ1-1
CASSFQRRGIARMNTEAFF
>TRBV6-6|TRBJ1-5
CASSYGNQPQHF
>TRBV5-4|TRBJ2-1
CASSQRYDEQFF
>TRBV7-9|TRBJ2-3
CASRLVRAGGATDTQYF
>TRBV7-9|TRBJ2-1
CASSSRSRDRDNEQFF
>TRBV6-6|TRBJ1-6
CASRELSSYNSPLHF
>TRBV19|TRBJ2-7
CASSTLDGLAGRSYEQYF
>TRBV28|TRBJ1-4
CASRPGTGSNEKLFF
>TRBV28|TRBJ2-7
CASSSPGDILSYEQYF
>TRBV6-1|TRBJ2-7
CASSPRDRGYEQYF
>TRBV20-1|TRBJ2-3
CSATGTSPGTDTQYF
>TRBV15|TRBJ1-5
CATNPGQGGQPQHF
>TRBV16|TRBJ1-2
CASGRGQAKTYGYTF
>TRBV6-5|TRBJ1-5
CASSPDPGQPQHF
>TRBV14|TRBJ1-3
CASRPTGGTIYF
>TRBV28|TRBJ1-2
CASRGDVQGYTF